This is a list of T cell receptor beta chains from one sample in a study of metastatic and nonmetastatic thyroid tumors. TCRdb reanalyzed the PCR reads with MiXCR. The sample has about 33,000 clones; 10% to 11% are singletons. The sample consisted of blood. These receptors were obtained from a female donor with papillary thyroid cancer or a benign thyroid nodule (not recorded which). Some clones in this sample may be carry-over from other donors' samples. Each CDR3 is given with its conserved first and last residue. A D gene is named only where the DNA matches it firmly. Not every row has a clone size; where given, it reads once, few, many or a size class.

clone_size	d_call	v_call	j_call	cdr3_aa	cdr3_nt
many	-	TRBV28	TRBJ1-2	CASSFGISYGYTF	TGTGCCAGCAGCTTTGGGATATCCTATGGCTACACCTTC
many	-	TRBV11-2	TRBJ1-1	CASSLEWNTEAFF	TGTGCCAGCAGCCTTGAGTGGAACACTGAAGCTTTCTTT
-	-	TRBV27	TRBJ1-1	CASSLTGSGNTEAFF	TGTGCCAGCAGTTTAACGGGGTCGGGGAACACTGAAGCTTTCTTT
few	TRBD1	TRBV15	TRBJ2-1	CATSAGTGGNEQFF	TGTGCCACCAGCGCCGGGACAGGGGGGAATGAGCAGTTCTTC
many	TRBD1	TRBV27	TRBJ1-1	CASRSDRGRGAFF	TGTGCCAGCAGATCAGACAGGGGACGGGGAGCTTTCTTT
-	TRBD2	TRBV7-6	TRBJ2-2	CVSSLALAANTVELFF	TGTGTCAGCAGCTTAGCACTAGCGGCGAACACCGTGGAGCTGTTTTTT
many	TRBD1	TRBV20-1	TRBJ2-7	CSANPSRGRYEQYF	TGCAGTGCTAATCCCAGCAGGGGGCGCTACGAGCAGTACTTC
many	-	TRBV10-2	TRBJ2-3	CASTLRLGTDTQYF	TGCGCCAGCACTCTCCGCTTGGGCACAGATACGCAGTATTTT
many	TRBD1	TRBV20-1	TRBJ1-1	CSARDRGPLTEAFF	TGCAGTGCTAGAGACAGGGGGCCCCTCACTGAAGCTTTCTTT
many	-	TRBV10-3	TRBJ2-3	CAIPGPSDTQYF	TGTGCCATCCCCGGACCCTCAGATACGCAGTATTTT
many	-	TRBV6-1	TRBJ2-7	CASTRSEGRAYEQYF	TGTGCCAGCACCCGAAGTGAGGGGCGAGCGTACGAGCAGTACTTC